This entry is about one T cell receptor beta chain. Its specificity is unknown. This sample was taken from a study of radiotherapy plus CTLA-4 blockade in lung cancer. Whole-study context: There were objective responses in around 18% of patients, and around 31% had disease control.

Clones were sequenced by immunoSEQ multiplex PCR, and TCRdb holds only the in-frame ones, with some missing. The data hold about 80,000 clones, with around 84% observed a single time. Patients had chemo-refractory metastatic non-small-cell lung cancer and received focal radiation plus CTLA-4 blockade that used ipilimumab. Germline CDR1 and CDR2: SGHDN and FVKESK. The CDR3 totals 16 residues. With 1 base removed from V and 5 bases from J, the gap between germline ends came to 18 bases. Study-wide findings and caveats: Expansion in blood of tumor-derived TCR clones was seen after radiotherapy plus ipilimumab.

The receptor comes from a human donor with non-small cell lung cancer who had stable disease on radiotherapy plus ipilimumab. Here the sequenced sample was peripheral blood, taken from a patient treated with radiotherapy plus ipilimumab. The chain is built from TRBV14 and TRBJ2-7; the D gene is possibly TRBD2 (5 bases). This CDR3 is CASSQGRGRPGNEQYF. The DNA of the CDR3 is TGTGCCAGCAGCCAAGGACGAGGGCGCCCGGGGAACGAGCAGTACTTC. The complete variable domain, with remaining parts taken from reference TRBV14 and TRBJ2-7, reads EAGVTQFPSHSVIEKGQTVTLRCDPISGHDNLYWYRRVMGKEIKFLLHFVKESKQDESGMPNNRFLAERTGGTYSTLKVQPAELEDSGVYFCASSQGRGRPGNEQYFGPGTRLTVT.